This record covers a single T cell receptor beta chain. The method was immunoSEQ multiplex PCR; TCRdb's version includes in-frame clones alone and lacks a portion of them. Of more than 85,000 clones detected, 78% appear once; the ten largest clones hold about 9.6%. The data originate from a study of blood T cell repertoires in COVID-19. There are 16 residues in the CDR3. In germline, CDR1 is SQVTM, CDR2 ANQGSEA. The clonotype was recovered from a man aged 55 to 70 with active or convalescent COVID-19. The chain uses TRBV29-1 and TRBJ2-1, with 8 bases lining up with TRBD2. The sample was peripheral blood. The DNA for the CDR3 is TGCAGTATGAGGGGTGGAGCGGGAGTCACCTACAATGAGCAGTTCTTC. Amino acids: CSMRGGAGVTYNEQFF.